These T cell receptor beta chains were read from a single sample in a study of tumor-infiltrating lymphocytes in primary liver carcinoma. TCRdb independently ran MiXCR on the multiplex PCR reads; one entry per CDR3 protein. This repertoire shows 300,000 to 350,000 distinct CDR3 sequences, about 61% found once; its top ten account for about 6.3%. Sequenced sample: peripheral blood. These receptors were collected from a man aged 35-49 years with primary liver carcinoma and hepatitis B virus infection. The CDR3 runs from the conserved cysteine through the conserved F or W. The D gene is left open where the match is weak. Clone size, where shown, is once, few, many, or a class for clones that have expanded.

d_call	clone_size	j_call	v_call	cdr3_aa	cdr3_nt
NA	once	TRBJ1-5	TRBV19	CASTRDYTFSNQPQHF	TGTGCCAGTACTCGGGACTACACCTTTAGCAATCAGCCCCAGCATTTT
TRBD2	NA	TRBJ2-2	TRBV5-6	CASCLNILAGVIRTRELLF	TGTGCCAGCTGCTTGAATATCCTAGCGGGAGTAATAAGGACCCGGGAGCTGTTATTT
TRBD2	NA	TRBJ2-2	TRBV11-3	CDRSPRTSGLTGELFF	TGTGACAGAAGCCCTCGGACTAGCGGACTCACCGGGGAGCTGTTTTTT
NA	NA	TRBJ2-3	TRBV11-2	CANSKAVVSTDTQYF	TGTGCCAACAGCAAAGCGGTGGTCAGCACAGATACGCAGTATTTT
NA	many	TRBJ1-1	TRBV6-1	CASSEARGMNTEAFF	TGTGCCAGCAGTGAAGCTCGGGGTATGAACACTGAAGCTTTCTTT
TRBD1	many	TRBJ1-5	TRBV12-3/TRBV12-4	CASTSRQGGNQPQHF	TGTGCCAGCACCTCACGACAGGGCGGCAATCAGCCCCAGCATTTT
TRBD1	NA	TRBJ2-4	TRBV24-1	CATSDGTGVQYF	TGTGCCACCAGTGACGGGACAGGCGTTCAGTACTTC
NA	many	TRBJ2-2	TRBV4-2	CASSQGDGPTGELFF	TGTGCCAGCAGCCAGGGGGACGGGCCGACCGGGGAGCTGTTTTTT
NA	NA	TRBJ2-2	TRBV11-2	CASSLVPSNTGELFF	TGTGCCAGCAGCTTAGTTCCCTCCAACACCGGGGAGCTGTTCTTT
TRBD2	few	TRBJ2-1	TRBV4-3	CTNSHLAGGHNEQFF	TGCACCAACAGCCACCTAGCGGGAGGGCACAATGAGCAGTTCTTC
NA	many	TRBJ2-3	TRBV6-1	CASSLTGHSTDTQYF	TGTGCCAGCAGCCTGACGGGACATAGCACAGATACGCAGTATTTT
NA	NA	TRBJ2-7	TRBV4-1	CASSPHLASSYKQYF	TGCGCCAGCAGCCCCCACCTAGCGTCTTCCTACAAGCAGTACTTC
TRBD1	NA	TRBJ2-2	TRBV11-2	CASSPQGVDTGELFF	TGTGCCAGCAGCCCCCAGGGGGTTGACACCGGGGAGCTGTTTTTC
NA	few	TRBJ2-2	TRBV5-1	CASSLEGGGPNTGELFF	TGCGCCAGCAGCTTGGAAGGTGGGGGACCCAACACCGGGGAGCTGTTTTTT
NA	NA	TRBJ2-7	TRBV7-9	CVSSLVGQEQYF	TGTGTCAGCAGCTTAGTTGGACAGGAGCAGTACTTC
NA	once	TRBJ2-2	TRBV5-1	CASSLAGVVDTGVLFF	TGCGCCAGCAGCTTGGCTGGTGTAGTAGACACCGGGGTGCTGTTTTTT
NA	NA	TRBJ2-1	TRBV6-5	CASSYPRMGHEQFF	TGTGCCAGCAGCTACCCCCGGATGGGCCATGAGCAGTTCTTC
NA	once	TRBJ1-2	TRBV5-6	CASSLVGTRGHTF	TGTGCCAGCAGCTTGGTTGGGACAAGAGGCCACACATTC
TRBD2	many	TRBJ2-7	TRBV6-2/TRBV6-3	CASSMTSGTYEQYF	TGTGCCAGCAGTATGACTAGCGGTACCTACGAGCAGTACTTC
NA	NA	TRBJ2-6	TRBV5-1	CTSSSGASGANVLTF	TGCACAAGCAGCTCCGGGGCCTCTGGGGCCAACGTCCTGACTTTC
NA	many	TRBJ2-1	TRBV11-2	CASSLGVRGGSYNEQFF	TGTGCCAGCAGCTTAGGGGTGAGGGGGGGCTCCTACAATGAGCAGTTCTTC
TRBD2	NA	TRBJ2-3	TRBV5-1	CASSLGGTSITDTQYF	TGCGCCAGCAGCTTGGGCGGGACTAGCATTACAGATACGCAGTATTTT
NA	NA	TRBJ2-1	TRBV11-2	CASSLVSGRVYKQFF	TGTGCCAGCAGCTTAGTTTCGGGCAGGGTCTACAAGCAGTTCTTC
TRBD2	few	TRBJ2-5	TRBV5-8	CASSPTGGRETQYF	TGTGCCAGCAGTCCGACGGGCGGGAGGGAGACCCAGTACTTC
NA	NA	TRBJ1-1	TRBV29-1	CSGEQEGYQNTEAFF	TGCAGCGGGGAACAGGAAGGCTATCAGAACACTGAAGCTTTCTTT
NA	NA	TRBJ2-7	TRBV4-1	CASSPARSYEQYF	TGCGCCAGCAGCCCGGCGCGGTCCTACGAGCAGTACTTC
TRBD1	NA	TRBJ2-7	TRBV29-1	CSVGYSVDRGWNEQYF	TGCAGCGTTGGATACAGCGTGGACAGGGGATGGAACGAACAGTACTTC
NA	once	TRBJ2-4	TRBV29-1	CSVEGQGVGSIQYF	TGCAGCGTTGAAGGGCAGGGCGTCGGGAGCATTCAGTACTTC
TRBD1	NA	TRBJ1-2	TRBV20-1	CSARDLVQGARGYTF	TGCAGTGCTAGAGATCTGGTACAGGGGGCTAGGGGCTACACCTTC
NA	NA	TRBJ2-3	TRBV11-2	CASSFEGTIVLSTDTQYF	TGTGCCAGCAGCTTCGAGGGGACGATCGTGCTCTCCACAGATACGCAGTATTTT
NA	few	TRBJ2-1	TRBV5-5	CASSLADNGQFF	TGTGCCAGCAGCTTGGCCGACAATGGGCAGTTCTTC
TRBD1	many	TRBJ2-1	TRBV7-8	CASSLSARTGSYNEQFF	TGTGCCAGCAGCTTATCCGCGAGGACAGGCTCCTACAATGAGCAGTTCTTC
NA	NA	TRBJ1-6	TRBV10-2	CARNRGRDSPLHF	TGCGCCCGCAACAGAGGGAGGGATTCACCCCTCCACTTT
NA	once	TRBJ2-7	TRBV2	CASSPRGDSYEQYF	TGTGCCAGCAGCCCTCGAGGGGACTCCTACGAGCAGTACTTC
TRBD1	many	TRBJ1-2	TRBV12-3/TRBV12-4	CASSLGGGAYGYTF	TGTGCCAGCAGTTTGGGAGGGGGCGCCTATGGCTACACCTTC
NA	NA	TRBJ2-7	TRBV5-6	CASRGRLDEQYF	TGTGCCAGCAGGGGTCGACTGGACGAGCAGTACTTC
NA	few	TRBJ2-1	TRBV30	CAWRKGGVYNEQFF	TGTGCCTGGAGGAAAGGGGGAGTATACAATGAGCAGTTCTTC
TRBD1	few	TRBJ2-7	TRBV6-7	CASSTWTGTYEQYF	TGTGCCAGCAGTACCTGGACAGGGACCTACGAGCAGTACTTC
NA	NA	TRBJ2-7	TRBV10-3	CATREAGQEKYF	TGTGCCACCAGAGAAGCCGGGCAAGAGAAGTACTTC
TRBD1	NA	TRBJ2-7	TRBV28	CASSFLRQGAWEQYF	TGTGCCAGCAGTTTTCTCCGACAGGGGGCTTGGGAGCAGTACTTC
TRBD2	NA	TRBJ2-1	TRBV18	CASSPASAGDLNEQFF	TGTGCCAGCTCACCAGCTTCTGCGGGAGATCTCAATGAGCAGTTCTTC
NA	NA	TRBJ2-3	TRBV14	CASSVLLTDTQYF	TGTGCCAGCAGCGTGTTACTAACAGATACGCAGTATTTT
NA	NA	TRBJ1-2	TRBV6-5	CASSYSGPPWANYGYTF	TGTGCCAGCAGTTACTCTGGACCTCCATGGGCAAACTATGGCTACACCTTC
NA	NA	TRBJ2-7	TRBV5-4	CARSGGPQSSCEQYF	TGTGCCAGGAGCGGAGGACCCCAGAGCTCCTGCGAGCAGTACTTC
NA	NA	TRBJ2-7	TRBV11-2	CASSPQVVGYEQYF	TGTGCCAGCAGCCCCCAGGTGGTGGGCTATGAGCAGTACTTC